Reported below is one T cell receptor beta chain. CDR1 is SGHNT, CDR2 YYREEE, per germline (reference sequence). This CDR3 has 15 amino acids. V was clipped by 1 base and J by 0 bases, with 9 bases between them. Using immunoSEQ multiplex PCR, the repertoire was profiled, and TCRdb retains in-frame clones only, with some absent. This sample has 250,000 to 350,000 clones, with approximately 90% found just once. These data come from a study of blood T cell repertoires in COVID-19. Sequenced material: PBMCs or T cells enriched from blood (not recorded which). This TCR came from a woman in her sixties or seventies in a cohort exposed to, infected with or recovered from COVID-19 (not recorded which). The genes are TRBV5-4 and TRBJ2-3; D is perhaps TRBD2 (5 bases). The CDR3 sequence: CASSLPEASTDTQYF. CDR3 nucleotide sequence: TGTGCCAGCAGCTTGCCGGAGGCTAGCACAGATACGCAGTATTTT.